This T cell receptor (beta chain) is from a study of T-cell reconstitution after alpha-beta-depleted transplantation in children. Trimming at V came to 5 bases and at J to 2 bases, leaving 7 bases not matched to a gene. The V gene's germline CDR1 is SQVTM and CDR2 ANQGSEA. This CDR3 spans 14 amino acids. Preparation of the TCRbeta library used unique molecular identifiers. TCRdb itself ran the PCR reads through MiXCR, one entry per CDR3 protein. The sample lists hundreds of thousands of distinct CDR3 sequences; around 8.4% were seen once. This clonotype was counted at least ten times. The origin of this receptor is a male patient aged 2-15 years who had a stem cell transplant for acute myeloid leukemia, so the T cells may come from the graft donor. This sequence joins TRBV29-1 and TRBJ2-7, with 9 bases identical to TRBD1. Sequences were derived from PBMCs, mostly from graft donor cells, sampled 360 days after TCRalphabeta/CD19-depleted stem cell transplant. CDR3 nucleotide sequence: TGCAGCGTTACCAGGGACAGGGAGCCCTACGAGCAGTACTTC. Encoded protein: CSVTRDREPYEQYF.